This T cell receptor beta chain was sequenced in a study of T cells and copy number aberrations in small-cell lung cancer. Notes on this clone: Antigen: not known.

The germline V gene has CDR1 MNHEY and CDR2 SMNVEV (reference sequence). The V end was cut by 6 bases, the J end by 2 bases, with 14 bases between. The length of the CDR3 is 15 residues. Notes on the study in general: Between roughly 75-98% of clones were confined to one tumor region.

Every patient either smoked or had heavy second-hand smoke exposure. Only macrodissected tumor regions expected to provide at least 150 ng DNA were selected. Sequenced by immunoSEQ multiplex PCR; TCRdb stores in-frame clones only, minus some. The repertoire holds several thousand clones, with roughly four fifths as singletons. The V call is TRBV27, the J call TRBJ2-1, with a tentative D call TRBD2 (5 bases). The TCR originated in a man aged 45-65 years with small cell lung cancer. The sample was tumor tissue. CDR3 residues: CASRSDYLAYNEQFF. CDR3 DNA sequence: TGTGCCAGCAGAAGCGACTACCTGGCCTACAATGAGCAGTTCTTC.